Listed below are T cell receptor beta chains from one sample, sequenced in a study of Graves' ophthalmopathy and Graves' hyperthyroidism. TCRdb called the multiplex PCR reads again in MiXCR, with one record for every CDR3 protein. Among approximately 160,000 distinct CDR3 sequences listed, around 40% were seen once. The sequenced sample consisted of peripheral blood. Source of these receptors: a young man with Graves' ophthalmopathy. Each CDR3 is given with its conserved first and last residue. Fields, in order: clone size, J gene, V gene, D gene, CDR3 DNA, CDR3 protein. D genes are given only for firm matches. Clone size is shown for a subset of rows, as once, few, many or a class of expanded clone.

clone size: NA; J gene: TRBJ2-2; V gene: TRBV5-1; D gene: NA; CDR3 DNA: TGCGCCAGCAGCTTAAGCATGTTCGAGGAGCTGTTTTTT; CDR3 protein: CASSLSMFEELFF
clone size: many; J gene: TRBJ2-7; V gene: TRBV11-3; D gene: TRBD2; CDR3 DNA: TGTGCCAGCAGCTTAACCGCGGGAGGGCCGGGGGAGCAGTACTTC; CDR3 protein: CASSLTAGGPGEQYF
clone size: NA; J gene: TRBJ2-7; V gene: TRBV2; D gene: NA; CDR3 DNA: TGTGCCAGCACTCCGGGTCGGGGTAACGAGCAGTACTTC; CDR3 protein: CASTPGRGNEQYF
clone size: once; J gene: TRBJ1-1; V gene: TRBV28; D gene: TRBD1; CDR3 DNA: TGTGCCAGCATCGGGACAGGGACTTTGGTCACTGAAGCTTTCTTT; CDR3 protein: CASIGTGTLVTEAFF
clone size: NA; J gene: TRBJ2-7; V gene: TRBV6-1; D gene: TRBD2; CDR3 DNA: TGTGCCAGCCAGGAAAGCGGGGGGAGCTCCTACGAGCAGTACTTC; CDR3 protein: CASQESGGSSYEQYF
clone size: NA; J gene: TRBJ1-2; V gene: TRBV6-1; D gene: TRBD1; CDR3 DNA: TGTGCCAGCAGCCCCGGGCGGGACAGGGGTAATGGCTACACCTTC; CDR3 protein: CASSPGRDRGNGYTF
clone size: NA; J gene: TRBJ1-5; V gene: TRBV12-5; D gene: NA; CDR3 DNA: TGTGCTAGTGGTTTATCGGTAGATAGCAATCAGCCCCAGCATTTT; CDR3 protein: CASGLSVDSNQPQHF
clone size: NA; J gene: TRBJ2-7; V gene: TRBV12-3/TRBV12-4; D gene: NA; CDR3 DNA: TGTGCCAGCAGGGACTGGGGGACCAACGAGCAGTACTTC; CDR3 protein: CASRDWGTNEQYF
clone size: NA; J gene: TRBJ2-7; V gene: TRBV6-2/TRBV6-3; D gene: NA; CDR3 DNA: TGTGCCAGCAGAACCGGGCCCATCGTCCACGAGCAGTACTTC; CDR3 protein: CASRTGPIVHEQYF
clone size: many; J gene: TRBJ2-5; V gene: TRBV5-1; D gene: NA; CDR3 DNA: TGCGCCAGCAGCTCACCCCGGGAGACCCAGTACTTC; CDR3 protein: CASSSPRETQYF
clone size: NA; J gene: TRBJ2-7; V gene: TRBV20-1; D gene: NA; CDR3 DNA: TGCAGTGCTAGCAGGACCGCACGGGCGTGGGAGCAGTACTTC; CDR3 protein: CSASRTARAWEQYF
clone size: many; J gene: TRBJ2-2; V gene: TRBV11-2; D gene: NA; CDR3 DNA: TGTGCCAGCAGCTTATTCAGGACAGCGAACACCGGGGAGCTGTTTTTT; CDR3 protein: CASSLFRTANTGELFF
clone size: NA; J gene: TRBJ2-4; V gene: TRBV12-3/TRBV12-4; D gene: NA; CDR3 DNA: TGTGCCAGCAGTTTAGCAGGGGGTGACAAAAACATTCAGTACTTC; CDR3 protein: CASSLAGGDKNIQYF
clone size: many; J gene: TRBJ1-3; V gene: TRBV12-3/TRBV12-4; D gene: NA; CDR3 DNA: TGTGCCAGCAGAACCTCTGGAAACACCATATATTTT; CDR3 protein: CASRTSGNTIYF
clone size: NA; J gene: TRBJ2-5; V gene: TRBV6-1; D gene: TRBD2; CDR3 DNA: TGTGCCAGCAGTCGAACCCTGGCTAGCGGGAGTATGGAGACCCAGTACTTC; CDR3 protein: CASSRTLASGSMETQYF
clone size: many; J gene: TRBJ2-7; V gene: TRBV29-1; D gene: TRBD2; CDR3 DNA: TGCAGCGTTGTCGGGGGGGACTACGCCTACGAGCAGTACTTC; CDR3 protein: CSVVGGDYAYEQYF
clone size: many; J gene: TRBJ1-2; V gene: TRBV6-1; D gene: NA; CDR3 DNA: TGTGCCAGCAGTGAAGCACGTGGCAGCTATGGCTACACCTTC; CDR3 protein: CASSEARGSYGYTF
clone size: many; J gene: TRBJ2-7; V gene: TRBV14; D gene: TRBD2; CDR3 DNA: TGTGCCAGCAGTCGTACTAGCGGATTAAATAACGAGCAGTACTTC; CDR3 protein: CASSRTSGLNNEQYF
clone size: NA; J gene: TRBJ1-5; V gene: TRBV24-1; D gene: NA; CDR3 DNA: TGTGCCACCATGGGAGGGGGAGGAAGCAATCAGCCCCAGCATTTT; CDR3 protein: CATMGGGGSNQPQHF
clone size: many; J gene: TRBJ2-7; V gene: TRBV6-5; D gene: NA; CDR3 DNA: TGTGCCAGCAGTTACGACCGCTACGAGCAGTACTTC; CDR3 protein: CASSYDRYEQYF
clone size: many; J gene: TRBJ2-5; V gene: TRBV19; D gene: NA; CDR3 DNA: TGTGCCAGTGGTATTCAAGAGACCCAGTACTTC; CDR3 protein: CASGIQETQYF
clone size: many; J gene: TRBJ1-1; V gene: TRBV6-2/TRBV6-3; D gene: TRBD1; CDR3 DNA: TGTGCCAGCAGCCCCAGGGGGCCTCAAGCTTTCTTT; CDR3 protein: CASSPRGPQAFF
clone size: many; J gene: TRBJ1-1; V gene: TRBV12-3/TRBV12-4; D gene: TRBD1; CDR3 DNA: TGTGCCAGCACCGGGACAGGGGGGAACACTGAAGCTTTCTTT; CDR3 protein: CASTGTGGNTEAFF
clone size: NA; J gene: TRBJ1-2; V gene: TRBV7-2; D gene: NA; CDR3 DNA: TGTGCCAGCAGCTTAGGTGCTTGGGATGGCTACACCTTC; CDR3 protein: CASSLGAWDGYTF
clone size: many; J gene: TRBJ2-7; V gene: TRBV20-1; D gene: NA; CDR3 DNA: TGCAGTGCTAGGGGGCCAGAGGGACGCGAGCAGTACTTC; CDR3 protein: CSARGPEGREQYF
clone size: once; J gene: TRBJ2-7; V gene: TRBV6-2/TRBV6-3; D gene: NA; CDR3 DNA: TGTGCCAGCAGTCCGACCAGGGATTACGAGCAGTACTTC; CDR3 protein: CASSPTRDYEQYF
clone size: many; J gene: TRBJ2-7; V gene: TRBV6-2/TRBV6-3; D gene: TRBD2; CDR3 DNA: TGTGCCAGCAGTAGTCTAGCGGGAGACGGCGAGCAGTACTTC; CDR3 protein: CASSSLAGDGEQYF
clone size: NA; J gene: TRBJ2-7; V gene: TRBV11-2; D gene: TRBD1; CDR3 DNA: TGTGCCAGCAGCTCGATAGGACAGGACTACGAGCAGTACTTC; CDR3 protein: CASSSIGQDYEQYF
clone size: NA; J gene: TRBJ1-5; V gene: TRBV12-3/TRBV12-4; D gene: TRBD1; CDR3 DNA: TGTGCCAGCAGTCCCGAAATCAGGGGGCTTCAGCCCCAGCATTTT; CDR3 protein: CASSPEIRGLQPQHF
clone size: many; J gene: TRBJ1-5; V gene: TRBV28; D gene: NA; CDR3 DNA: TGTGCCAGCAGTTTTCATCCGGGGTTCTCGAGCAATCAGCCCCAGCATTTT; CDR3 protein: CASSFHPGFSSNQPQHF
clone size: many; J gene: TRBJ1-3; V gene: TRBV10-3; D gene: TRBD1; CDR3 DNA: TGTGCCATCGCCCGGCAGGGGGCATACTCTGGAAACACCATATATTTT; CDR3 protein: CAIARQGAYSGNTIYF
clone size: NA; J gene: TRBJ2-7; V gene: TRBV6-5; D gene: TRBD1; CDR3 DNA: TGTGCCAGCAGTTACATAGGACAGGGGACACACGAGCAGTACTTC; CDR3 protein: CASSYIGQGTHEQYF
clone size: NA; J gene: TRBJ2-7; V gene: TRBV6-2/TRBV6-3; D gene: NA; CDR3 DNA: TGTGCCAGCAGTTACTCGGGGGATTGGACAGCGAGCTCCTACGAGCAGTACTTC; CDR3 protein: CASSYSGDWTASSYEQYF